The next 31 T cell receptor beta chains were all read from a single sample in a study of T cells in women clearing cervical HPV infection. Assay: immunoSEQ multiplex PCR; the TCRdb copy retains only in-frame clones and omits some. This listing includes 45,000 to 55,000 clones. The sequencing input was blood buffy coat. Receptors were obtained from a woman between 18 and 70 years old with a cervical HPV16 infection that either progressed to CIN3+ or cleared (not recorded which).

For this clone: Read sequence stops 3 residues before the CDR3 end, and the germline J gene provides the missing end. The V and J genes are TRBV7-3 and TRBJ1-2; D is possibly TRBD1 (5 bases). Germline CDR1 SGHTA, CDR2 FQGTGA. Trimming took off 4 bases at V and 4 bases at J, with 22 bases between the two ends. The CDR3 covers 17 residues. The sequenced CDR3 bases are TGTGCCAGCAGCTCCTCAACCCGCCAGGGCCTTTCCTATGGC. As protein: CASSSSTRQGLSYG. The entire CDR3 reads CASSSSTRQGLSYGYTF.

Comment on this clone: The CDR3 end is not reached by the read, which stops 3 residues before it; the germline J gene fills it in. The chain is built from TRBV28 and TRBJ2-3; D may be TRBD1 (5 bases). CDR3 length: 14 amino acids. The germline V gene encodes CDR1 MDHEN and CDR2 SYDVKM. CDR3 bases read: TGTGCCAGCAGCTACGTCAACTCAGGGAAGACG. This encodes CASSYVNSGKT. In full, the CDR3 reads CASSYVNSGKTQYF.

With respect to this clone: The read comes to an end 3 residues before the CDR3 does, leaving the germline J gene to fill in the end. This chain connects TRBV2 to TRBJ2-2; the match to TRBD1 covers 7 bases. Germline CDR1 SNHLY, CDR2 FYNNEI. The CDR3 runs 15 residues. The covered CDR3 bases are TGTGCCAGCAGTCCACAGGGGTCAACTAATGAAAAG. Translated: CASSPQGSTNEK. Given in full, the CDR3 is CASSPQGSTNEKLFF.

Comments on this clone: The CDR3 goes on 3 residues after the read ends, and that part is filled in from the germline J gene. The chain links TRBV4-2 to TRBJ1-6; TRBD1 matches at 8 bases. The length of the CDR3 is 14 residues. Germline V gene data show CDR1 as LGHNA and CDR2 as YNFKEQ. Germline trimming cut 3 bases from V and 7 bases from J; bases unmatched to any gene: 2. Incomplete CDR3 DNA: TGTGCCAGCAGCCATGGGACAGGAAATTCACCC. Protein product: CASSHGTGNSP. The CDR3 in full is CASSHGTGNSPLHF.

Regarding this clone: The observed sequence ends 3 residues before the CDR3 terminus, with the missing tail filled in from the germline J gene. The chain joins TRBV10-3 to TRBJ1-1, with D tentatively TRBD1 (5 bases). Between the trimmed V and J ends, which lost 2 bases and 3 bases, there was a span of 16 bases. Germline V gene sequence: CDR1 ENHRY, CDR2 SYGVKD. This CDR3 region has 16 residues. This CDR3 reads CAISEKSTGSYTEAFF. The sequenced part of the CDR3 DNA is TGTGCCATCAGTGAGAAGTCAACAGGATCTTACACTGAA.

As to this clone: Read sequence stops 3 residues before the CDR3 end, and the germline J gene provides the missing end. This sequence joins TRBV27 and TRBJ1-2; 9 bases align to TRBD1. The CDR3 is 22 residues long. Trimming at V came to 0 bases and at J to 2 bases, leaving 22 bases not matched to a gene. Looked up from germline, CDR1 is MNHEY and CDR2 is SMNVEV (reference sequence). CDR3 bases read: TGTGCCAGCAGTTTATCGTTTCGGGGACAGGGCCAAGCTCAAAAAACCAACTATGGC. This codes for CASSLSFRGQGQAQKTNYG. The CDR3 in its entirety is CASSLSFRGQGQAQKTNYGYTF.

About this clone: The read finishes 3 residues shy of the CDR3 end, and the germline J gene is used to complete it. The rearrangement joins TRBV19 to TRBJ2-7; the D is unclear. Looked up from germline, CDR1 is LNHDA and CDR2 is SQIVND (reference sequence). V lost 5 bases, J lost 0 bases, and 8 bases lay in between. This CDR3 spans 13 amino acids. CDR3 bases read: TGTGCCAGTAGTGCCACGGGCTCCTACGAG. Its protein is CASSATGSYE. The full CDR3 reads CASSATGSYEQYF. The variable domain in full, with the rest retrieved from reference TRBV19 and TRBJ2-7, is DGGITQSPKYLFRKEGQNVTLSCEQNLNHDAMYWYRQDPGQGLRLIYYSQIVNDFQKGDIAEGYSVSREKKESFPLTVTSAQKNPTAFYLCASSATGSYEQYFGPGTRLTVT.

Comments on this clone: The CDR3 end is not reached by the read, which stops 3 residues before it; the germline J gene fills it in. The V and J genes are TRBV5-4 and TRBJ2-7; TRBD1 might be the D (6 bases). Trimming took off 0 bases at V and 5 bases at J, with 6 bases between the two ends. Germline loops: CDR1 SGHNT, CDR2 YYREEE (reference sequence). The CDR3 consists of 12 residues. The CDR3 bases that were read are TGTGCCAGCAGCTTGGCAGGGGACGAG. This translates into CASSLAGDE. The entire CDR3 reads CASSLAGDEQYF.

About this clone: The CDR3 end falls 3 residues outside the read, so it is completed with the germline J gene. V and J are TRBV2 and TRBJ2-3; D perhaps matches TRBD2 (5 bases). The CDR3 has 13 amino acids. Between the trimmed V and J ends, which lost 7 bases and 6 bases, there was a span of 14 bases. Germline V gene lookup returns CDR1 SNHLY and CDR2 FYNNEI. The covered CDR3 bases are TGTGCCAGCATTCAGGAACCGGGGGATACG. Protein sequence: CASIQEPGDT. The full CDR3 reads CASIQEPGDTQYF.

Comments on this clone: The CDR3 end is not reached by the read, which stops 3 residues before it; the germline J gene fills it in. This sequence joins TRBV23-1 and TRBJ1-4; D unclear. TRBV23-1 is recorded as an ORF, its role being uncertain. The CDR3 extends over 15 amino acids. V lost 3 bases and J 2 bases, leaving 10 bases between the germline ends. The sequenced CDR3 bases are TGCGCCAGCAGTCAGGCGACATCTACTAATGAAAAA. Amino acid sequence: CASSQATSTNEK. The entire CDR3 sequence reads CASSQATSTNEKLFF.

About this clone itself: The CDR3 is cut off 3 residues early in the read; its end comes from the germline J gene. V is TRBV6-1 and J is TRBJ2-7; 9 positions match TRBD1. Germline V gene lookup returns CDR1 MNHNS and CDR2 SASEGT. The ends lost 1 base at V and 4 bases at J; junction bases unmatched: 5. The CDR3 runs 15 residues. CDR3 DNA, as far as it was read: TGTGCCAGCAGTGAAGAGGGGACAGGGTTTTACGAG. Translated: CASSEEGTGFYE. The whole CDR3 sequence reads CASSEEGTGFYEQYF.

Concerning this clone: From the germline J gene comes the end of the CDR3, since the read stops 3 residues before it. This rearrangement joins TRBV5-1 to TRBJ2-3; TRBD2 matches 11 bases. Trimming took 3 bases from V and 8 from J; bases not matched to a gene: 11. CDR1 and CDR2 from the germline V gene are SGHRS and YFSETQ. The CDR3 runs 16 residues. CDR3 sequence: CASSSEAVAGGLTQYF. CDR3 bases read: TGCGCCAGCAGCTCGGAGGCGGTAGCGGGGGGGCTTACG.

As to this clone: The sequenced fragment ends 3 residues before the CDR3 boundary, so the rest is inferred from the germline J gene. This rearrangement joins TRBV5-4 to TRBJ2-1; 10 positions agree with TRBD1. V was pared by 2 bases and J by 4 bases, with 6 bases of the junction left unmatched. CDR3 size: 16 residues. Germline CDR1 SGHNT, CDR2 YYREEE (reference sequence). The DNA read from the CDR3 is TGTGCCAGCAGCTTCTTTGGGACAGGGGTGTACAATGAG. It specifies CASSFFGTGVYNE. In full, the CDR3 is CASSFFGTGVYNEQFF.

In regard to this clone: The read terminates 3 residues before the CDR3 end, so the remaining end is supplied by the germline J gene. The chain couples TRBV20-1 to TRBJ2-3, with D perhaps TRBD2 (7 bases). The germline CDR1 and CDR2 sequences are DFQATT and SNEGSKA (reference sequence). This CDR3 spans 14 amino acids. With 1 base removed from V and 4 bases from J, the gap between germline ends came to 12 bases. The part of the CDR3 DNA that was read is TGCAGTGCTAGAGGCAGGGAGGGGGCAGATACG. Its translation: CSARGREGADT. The whole CDR3 reads CSARGREGADTQYF.

CDR3 bases read: TGTGCCAGCAGCTTGGACTCGAACAATGAG. Translating it yields CASSLDSNNE. The whole CDR3 sequence reads CASSLDSNNEQFF. The J gene is TRBJ2-1, the V gene TRBV7-3, with D tentatively TRBD2 (5 bases). The CDR3 goes on 3 residues after the read ends, and that part is filled in from the germline J gene. Germline V CDR1 and CDR2: SGHTA, FQGTGA. The germline V and J ends were trimmed by 3 bases and 5 bases, with 8 bases remaining between them. The CDR3 is 13 residues long. Combining the CDR3 with reference TRBV7-3 and TRBJ2-1 gives the whole variable domain GAGVSQTPSNKVTEKGKYVELRCDPISGHTALYWYRQSLGQGPEFLIYFQGTGAADDSGLPNDRFFAVRPEGSVSTLKIQRTERGDSAVYLCASSLDSNNEQFFGPGTRLTVL.

Concerning this clone itself: Read coverage stops 3 residues before the CDR3 terminus; the germline J gene supplies the remainder. The V gene is TRBV19, the J gene TRBJ2-1; 9 nucleotides line up with TRBD2. The germline V gene has CDR1 LNHDA and CDR2 SQIVND (reference sequence). This CDR3 region has 14 residues. J lost 7 bases, V lost 3 bases, and 4 bases had no gene match. Incomplete CDR3 DNA: TGTGCCAGTAGTATTAGGCTAGCGGGGAATGAG. Translating it yields CASSIRLAGNE. The CDR3 in its entirety is CASSIRLAGNEQFF.

Concerning this clone: The read comes to an end 3 residues before the CDR3 does, leaving the germline J gene to fill in the end. The J gene is TRBJ2-7, the V gene TRBV19; D is unresolved. V was clipped by 2 bases and J by 0 bases, with 11 bases between them. Germline lookup yields CDR1 LNHDA and CDR2 SQIVND (reference sequence). This CDR3 contains 15 residues. The CDR3 loop reads CASSISIAFSYEQYF. The sequenced part of the CDR3 DNA is TGTGCCAGTAGTATATCGATAGCTTTCTCCTACGAG. Combining the CDR3 with reference TRBV19 and TRBJ2-7 gives the whole variable domain DGGITQSPKYLFRKEGQNVTLSCEQNLNHDAMYWYRQDPGQGLRLIYYSQIVNDFQKGDIAEGYSVSREKKESFPLTVTSAQKNPTAFYLCASSISIAFSYEQYFGPGTRLTVT.

A word on this clone: The observed sequence ends 3 residues before the CDR3 terminus, with the missing tail filled in from the germline J gene. The chain uses TRBV18 and TRBJ2-1; TRBD2 is a possible D gene (5 bases). Germline CDR1 and CDR2: KGHSH and LQKENI. This CDR3 comprises 15 residues. Trimming removed 5 bases from V and 3 bases from J, with 14 bases in between. CDR3 DNA, as far as it was read: TGTGCCAGCTCAGCGTCCCGGGGAGACTACAATGAG. It encodes CASSASRGDYNE. The full CDR3 sequence reads CASSASRGDYNEQFF.

CDR3 DNA, as far as it was read: TGTGCCAGCAGTGTTCCCCAAGGGTACGAG. Its translation is CASSVPQGYE. The whole CDR3 protein is CASSVPQGYEQYF. The V gene is TRBV25-1, the J gene TRBJ2-7; D unclear. The read ends 3 residues shy of where the CDR3 ends; the end is completed using the germline J gene. The germline gives CDR1 MGHDK, CDR2 SYGVNS. The CDR3 totals 13 residues. V was clipped by 4 bases and J by 4 bases, with 11 bases between them.

A word on this clone: The read ends 3 residues before the CDR3 terminus; that terminus is restored from the germline J gene. J is TRBJ2-1 and V is TRBV5-1, with TRBD1 matching 9 bases. Germline V gene sequence: CDR1 SGHRS, CDR2 YFSETQ. V gave up 4 bases and J gave up 0 bases; unmatched junction bases: 2. The CDR3 totals 15 residues. CDR3 loop: CASSPGQGSYNEQFF. The DNA read from the CDR3 is TGCGCCAGCAGCCCGGGACAGGGCTCCTACAATGAG.

For this clone: The read terminates 3 residues before the CDR3 end, so the remaining end is supplied by the germline J gene. V is TRBV19 and J is TRBJ2-2, with D maybe TRBD2 (6 bases). Germline lookup yields CDR1 LNHDA and CDR2 SQIVND (reference sequence). The CDR3 covers 13 residues. Trimming stripped 7 bases from V and 4 bases from J, with 10 bases between. The CDR3 DNA, read in part, is TGTGCCAGTACCAGGGACTTCACCGGGGAG. Protein sequence: CASTRDFTGE. The whole CDR3 sequence reads CASTRDFTGELFF.

Remarks on this clone: Sequencing ends 3 residues short of the CDR3 end; the germline J gene provides the rest. The chain joins TRBV7-3 to TRBJ2-3; 7 nucleotides agree with TRBD1. The germline CDR1 and CDR2 sequences are SGHTA and FQGTGA. The CDR3 extends over 13 amino acids. The DNA read from the CDR3 is TGTGCCAGCAGCCAGGGACAGACTTTGACG. Translated: CASSQGQTLT. The CDR3 in its entirety is CASSQGQTLTQYF.

A word on this clone: The CDR3 is cut off 3 residues early in the read; its end comes from the germline J gene. The V call is TRBV29-1, the J call TRBJ2-1, with D perhaps matching TRBD1 (6 bases). This CDR3 spans 13 amino acids. Trimming shortened V by 5 bases and J by 5 bases, and 13 bases separated the two germline ends. Per the germline V gene, CDR1 is SQVTM and CDR2 is ANQGSEA. This CDR3 is CSVSDSTDNEQFF. Partial CDR3 DNA: TGCAGCGTTTCGGACAGTACCGACAATGAG.

Details on this clone: The CDR3 end lies 3 residues beyond the end of the read and is filled in from the germline J gene. J is TRBJ2-3 and V is TRBV6-4; TRBD1 matches 8 bases. The CDR3 loop spans 16 amino acids. The ends lost 3 bases at V and 4 bases at J; junction bases unmatched: 9. Per germline, CDR1 MRHNA and CDR2 SNTAGT. The part of the CDR3 DNA that was read is TGTGCCAGCAGTGAGGAGACAGGGGCTGGTTCAGATACG. Protein sequence: CASSEETGAGSDT. The CDR3 in full is CASSEETGAGSDTQYF.

About this clone itself: Coverage ceases 3 residues before the CDR3 finishes, and the germline J gene fills in the end. The chain is built from TRBV19 and TRBJ2-2, with D possibly TRBD2 on 6 matching bases. The CDR3 extends over 13 amino acids. Germline lookup yields CDR1 LNHDA and CDR2 SQIVND (reference sequence). The germline V and J ends were trimmed by 7 bases and 9 bases, with 15 bases remaining between them. This CDR3 is CASTVVGGRELFF. The covered CDR3 bases are TGTGCCAGTACCGTAGTGGGGGGTCGGGAG.

As for this clone: The DNA ends 3 residues before the CDR3 does, and the rest of the CDR3 is filled in from the germline J gene. The chain recombines TRBV6-2 or TRBV6-3 with TRBJ2-3; the match to TRBD2 covers 8 bases. V gave up 4 bases and J gave up 1 base; unmatched junction bases: 4. This CDR3 region has 15 residues. From germline, CDR1 is MNHEY and CDR2 SVGEGT. The chain's CDR3 is CASSFGGARTDTQYF. The part of the CDR3 DNA that was read is TGTGCCAGCAGTTTCGGGGGGGCCCGCACAGATACG.

Note on this clone: The read comes to an end 3 residues before the CDR3 does, leaving the germline J gene to fill in the end. V gene TRBV9 combines with J gene TRBJ1-4, with 9 positions matching TRBD1. Trimming at V came to 4 bases and at J to 8 bases, leaving 12 bases not matched to a gene. The germline V gene has CDR1 SGDLS and CDR2 YYNGEE. The CDR3 is 16 residues long. CDR3 sequence: CASSREGTGSGEKLFF. The sequenced part of the CDR3 DNA is TGTGCCAGCAGCCGGGAGGGGACAGGGTCGGGGGAAAAA.

As to this clone: Sequencing ends 3 residues short of the CDR3 end; the germline J gene provides the rest. The rearrangement links TRBV19 to TRBJ2-1; TRBD1 matches at 7 bases. V lost 7 bases to trimming and J lost 4 bases; unmatched junction nucleotides: 4. CDR1 is LNHDA, CDR2 SQIVND, per germline (reference sequence). The CDR3 consists of 13 residues. The CDR3 here is CASNPGGYNEQFF. CDR3 DNA, as far as it was read: TGTGCCAGTAACCCAGGGGGTTACAATGAG.

To note about this clone: The read gets to within 3 residues of the CDR3 end, and the germline J gene fills in the rest. The rearrangement uses TRBV5-8 and TRBJ2-7; D unresolved. The CDR3 contains 13 residues. CDR1 SGHTS and CDR2 YDEGEE come from the germline V gene. Trimming took off 5 bases at V and 3 bases at J, with 12 bases between the two ends. The DNA read from the CDR3 is TGTGCCAGCAGGTGGTCAGTTTACTACGAG. Translating it yields CASRWSVYYE. The full-length CDR3 reads as CASRWSVYYEQYF.

Points on this clone: The read terminates 3 residues before the CDR3 end, so the remaining end is supplied by the germline J gene. The chain uses TRBV11-3 and TRBJ2-2, with unresolved D. Germline assignment: CDR1 SGHNT and CDR2 YENEEA. Deletions cut 5 bases from V and 3 bases from J, with 7 bases between. The CDR3 spans 13 residues. The sequenced CDR3 bases are TGTGCCAGCAGCGAGACACACACCGGGGAG. Amino acids: CASSETHTGE. The whole CDR3 sequence is CASSETHTGELFF. The entire variable domain, with the rest obtained from reference TRBV11-3 and TRBJ2-2, is as follows: EAGVVQSPRYKIIEKKQPVAFWCNPISGHNTLYWYLQNLGQGPELLIRYENEEAVDDSQLPKDRFSAERLKGVDSTLKIQPAELGDSAVYLCASSETHTGELFFGEGSRLTVL.

For this clone: One end of the junction does not line up with germline, which may come from a read error. CDR3 DNA, as far as it was read: TGTGCTAGCAACCCGGGTGGGTTGACGGGGGTAGGTCAGCCC. This sequence encodes CASNPGGLTGVGQP. The entire CDR3 sequence reads CASNPGGLTGVGQPQHF. The chain couples TRBV7-7 to TRBJ1-5; maybe TRBD1 (5 bases). From the germline J gene comes the end of the CDR3, since the read stops 3 residues before it. This CDR3 region has 17 residues. In germline, CDR1 is SSHAT, CDR2 FNYEAQ (reference sequence).